This T cell receptor (beta chain) stems from a study of shared clonotypes between healthy human individuals. It was into CD45RA+ naive and CD45RA-negative memory subsets that the CD4+ cells were split. Sequencing was at deep level. It was around 190 ng DNA, 28,000 or so T cell genomes, that sorted-subset replicate PCRs used. The data were produced by immunoSEQ multiplex PCR, yet TCRdb's version contains in-frame clones alone and is incomplete. The table records over a million clones, 65% to 80% of them present only once. V lost 6 bases to trimming and J lost 5 bases; unmatched junction nucleotides: 10. Germline loops: CDR1 SNHLY, CDR2 FYNNEI. This CDR3 spans 15 amino acids.

Sequences were obtained from memory CD4+ T cells sorted from blood. The subset denotes: CD45RA-negative fraction. This chain joins TRBV2 and TRBJ1-1, with 9 bases that match TRBD1. The receptor comes from a young man in good health. CDR3 region: CASRRPGQGGTEAFF. The CDR3 bases are TGTGCCAGCAGGAGACCGGGACAGGGTGGGACTGAAGCTTTCTTT.